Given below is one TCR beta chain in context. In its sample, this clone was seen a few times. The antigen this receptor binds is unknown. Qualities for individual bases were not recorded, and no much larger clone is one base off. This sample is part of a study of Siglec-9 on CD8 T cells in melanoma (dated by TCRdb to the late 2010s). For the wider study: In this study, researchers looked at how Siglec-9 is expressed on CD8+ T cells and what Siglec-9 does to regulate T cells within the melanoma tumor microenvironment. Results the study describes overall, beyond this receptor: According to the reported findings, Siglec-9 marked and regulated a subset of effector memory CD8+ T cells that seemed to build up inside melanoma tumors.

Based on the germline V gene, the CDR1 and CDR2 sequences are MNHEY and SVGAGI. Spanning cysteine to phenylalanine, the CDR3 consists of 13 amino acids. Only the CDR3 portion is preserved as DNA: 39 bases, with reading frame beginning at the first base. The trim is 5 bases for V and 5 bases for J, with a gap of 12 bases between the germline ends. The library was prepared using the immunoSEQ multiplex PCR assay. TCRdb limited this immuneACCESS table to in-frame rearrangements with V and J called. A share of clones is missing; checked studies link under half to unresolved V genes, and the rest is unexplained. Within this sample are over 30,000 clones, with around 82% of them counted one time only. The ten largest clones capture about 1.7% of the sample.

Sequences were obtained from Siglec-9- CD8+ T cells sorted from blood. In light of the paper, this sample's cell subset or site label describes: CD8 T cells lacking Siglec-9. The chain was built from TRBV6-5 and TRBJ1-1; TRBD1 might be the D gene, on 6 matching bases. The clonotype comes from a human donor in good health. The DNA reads TGTGCCAGCAGTCCTGGGGGGCTTACTGAAGCTTTCTTT. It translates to CASSPGGLTEAFF.